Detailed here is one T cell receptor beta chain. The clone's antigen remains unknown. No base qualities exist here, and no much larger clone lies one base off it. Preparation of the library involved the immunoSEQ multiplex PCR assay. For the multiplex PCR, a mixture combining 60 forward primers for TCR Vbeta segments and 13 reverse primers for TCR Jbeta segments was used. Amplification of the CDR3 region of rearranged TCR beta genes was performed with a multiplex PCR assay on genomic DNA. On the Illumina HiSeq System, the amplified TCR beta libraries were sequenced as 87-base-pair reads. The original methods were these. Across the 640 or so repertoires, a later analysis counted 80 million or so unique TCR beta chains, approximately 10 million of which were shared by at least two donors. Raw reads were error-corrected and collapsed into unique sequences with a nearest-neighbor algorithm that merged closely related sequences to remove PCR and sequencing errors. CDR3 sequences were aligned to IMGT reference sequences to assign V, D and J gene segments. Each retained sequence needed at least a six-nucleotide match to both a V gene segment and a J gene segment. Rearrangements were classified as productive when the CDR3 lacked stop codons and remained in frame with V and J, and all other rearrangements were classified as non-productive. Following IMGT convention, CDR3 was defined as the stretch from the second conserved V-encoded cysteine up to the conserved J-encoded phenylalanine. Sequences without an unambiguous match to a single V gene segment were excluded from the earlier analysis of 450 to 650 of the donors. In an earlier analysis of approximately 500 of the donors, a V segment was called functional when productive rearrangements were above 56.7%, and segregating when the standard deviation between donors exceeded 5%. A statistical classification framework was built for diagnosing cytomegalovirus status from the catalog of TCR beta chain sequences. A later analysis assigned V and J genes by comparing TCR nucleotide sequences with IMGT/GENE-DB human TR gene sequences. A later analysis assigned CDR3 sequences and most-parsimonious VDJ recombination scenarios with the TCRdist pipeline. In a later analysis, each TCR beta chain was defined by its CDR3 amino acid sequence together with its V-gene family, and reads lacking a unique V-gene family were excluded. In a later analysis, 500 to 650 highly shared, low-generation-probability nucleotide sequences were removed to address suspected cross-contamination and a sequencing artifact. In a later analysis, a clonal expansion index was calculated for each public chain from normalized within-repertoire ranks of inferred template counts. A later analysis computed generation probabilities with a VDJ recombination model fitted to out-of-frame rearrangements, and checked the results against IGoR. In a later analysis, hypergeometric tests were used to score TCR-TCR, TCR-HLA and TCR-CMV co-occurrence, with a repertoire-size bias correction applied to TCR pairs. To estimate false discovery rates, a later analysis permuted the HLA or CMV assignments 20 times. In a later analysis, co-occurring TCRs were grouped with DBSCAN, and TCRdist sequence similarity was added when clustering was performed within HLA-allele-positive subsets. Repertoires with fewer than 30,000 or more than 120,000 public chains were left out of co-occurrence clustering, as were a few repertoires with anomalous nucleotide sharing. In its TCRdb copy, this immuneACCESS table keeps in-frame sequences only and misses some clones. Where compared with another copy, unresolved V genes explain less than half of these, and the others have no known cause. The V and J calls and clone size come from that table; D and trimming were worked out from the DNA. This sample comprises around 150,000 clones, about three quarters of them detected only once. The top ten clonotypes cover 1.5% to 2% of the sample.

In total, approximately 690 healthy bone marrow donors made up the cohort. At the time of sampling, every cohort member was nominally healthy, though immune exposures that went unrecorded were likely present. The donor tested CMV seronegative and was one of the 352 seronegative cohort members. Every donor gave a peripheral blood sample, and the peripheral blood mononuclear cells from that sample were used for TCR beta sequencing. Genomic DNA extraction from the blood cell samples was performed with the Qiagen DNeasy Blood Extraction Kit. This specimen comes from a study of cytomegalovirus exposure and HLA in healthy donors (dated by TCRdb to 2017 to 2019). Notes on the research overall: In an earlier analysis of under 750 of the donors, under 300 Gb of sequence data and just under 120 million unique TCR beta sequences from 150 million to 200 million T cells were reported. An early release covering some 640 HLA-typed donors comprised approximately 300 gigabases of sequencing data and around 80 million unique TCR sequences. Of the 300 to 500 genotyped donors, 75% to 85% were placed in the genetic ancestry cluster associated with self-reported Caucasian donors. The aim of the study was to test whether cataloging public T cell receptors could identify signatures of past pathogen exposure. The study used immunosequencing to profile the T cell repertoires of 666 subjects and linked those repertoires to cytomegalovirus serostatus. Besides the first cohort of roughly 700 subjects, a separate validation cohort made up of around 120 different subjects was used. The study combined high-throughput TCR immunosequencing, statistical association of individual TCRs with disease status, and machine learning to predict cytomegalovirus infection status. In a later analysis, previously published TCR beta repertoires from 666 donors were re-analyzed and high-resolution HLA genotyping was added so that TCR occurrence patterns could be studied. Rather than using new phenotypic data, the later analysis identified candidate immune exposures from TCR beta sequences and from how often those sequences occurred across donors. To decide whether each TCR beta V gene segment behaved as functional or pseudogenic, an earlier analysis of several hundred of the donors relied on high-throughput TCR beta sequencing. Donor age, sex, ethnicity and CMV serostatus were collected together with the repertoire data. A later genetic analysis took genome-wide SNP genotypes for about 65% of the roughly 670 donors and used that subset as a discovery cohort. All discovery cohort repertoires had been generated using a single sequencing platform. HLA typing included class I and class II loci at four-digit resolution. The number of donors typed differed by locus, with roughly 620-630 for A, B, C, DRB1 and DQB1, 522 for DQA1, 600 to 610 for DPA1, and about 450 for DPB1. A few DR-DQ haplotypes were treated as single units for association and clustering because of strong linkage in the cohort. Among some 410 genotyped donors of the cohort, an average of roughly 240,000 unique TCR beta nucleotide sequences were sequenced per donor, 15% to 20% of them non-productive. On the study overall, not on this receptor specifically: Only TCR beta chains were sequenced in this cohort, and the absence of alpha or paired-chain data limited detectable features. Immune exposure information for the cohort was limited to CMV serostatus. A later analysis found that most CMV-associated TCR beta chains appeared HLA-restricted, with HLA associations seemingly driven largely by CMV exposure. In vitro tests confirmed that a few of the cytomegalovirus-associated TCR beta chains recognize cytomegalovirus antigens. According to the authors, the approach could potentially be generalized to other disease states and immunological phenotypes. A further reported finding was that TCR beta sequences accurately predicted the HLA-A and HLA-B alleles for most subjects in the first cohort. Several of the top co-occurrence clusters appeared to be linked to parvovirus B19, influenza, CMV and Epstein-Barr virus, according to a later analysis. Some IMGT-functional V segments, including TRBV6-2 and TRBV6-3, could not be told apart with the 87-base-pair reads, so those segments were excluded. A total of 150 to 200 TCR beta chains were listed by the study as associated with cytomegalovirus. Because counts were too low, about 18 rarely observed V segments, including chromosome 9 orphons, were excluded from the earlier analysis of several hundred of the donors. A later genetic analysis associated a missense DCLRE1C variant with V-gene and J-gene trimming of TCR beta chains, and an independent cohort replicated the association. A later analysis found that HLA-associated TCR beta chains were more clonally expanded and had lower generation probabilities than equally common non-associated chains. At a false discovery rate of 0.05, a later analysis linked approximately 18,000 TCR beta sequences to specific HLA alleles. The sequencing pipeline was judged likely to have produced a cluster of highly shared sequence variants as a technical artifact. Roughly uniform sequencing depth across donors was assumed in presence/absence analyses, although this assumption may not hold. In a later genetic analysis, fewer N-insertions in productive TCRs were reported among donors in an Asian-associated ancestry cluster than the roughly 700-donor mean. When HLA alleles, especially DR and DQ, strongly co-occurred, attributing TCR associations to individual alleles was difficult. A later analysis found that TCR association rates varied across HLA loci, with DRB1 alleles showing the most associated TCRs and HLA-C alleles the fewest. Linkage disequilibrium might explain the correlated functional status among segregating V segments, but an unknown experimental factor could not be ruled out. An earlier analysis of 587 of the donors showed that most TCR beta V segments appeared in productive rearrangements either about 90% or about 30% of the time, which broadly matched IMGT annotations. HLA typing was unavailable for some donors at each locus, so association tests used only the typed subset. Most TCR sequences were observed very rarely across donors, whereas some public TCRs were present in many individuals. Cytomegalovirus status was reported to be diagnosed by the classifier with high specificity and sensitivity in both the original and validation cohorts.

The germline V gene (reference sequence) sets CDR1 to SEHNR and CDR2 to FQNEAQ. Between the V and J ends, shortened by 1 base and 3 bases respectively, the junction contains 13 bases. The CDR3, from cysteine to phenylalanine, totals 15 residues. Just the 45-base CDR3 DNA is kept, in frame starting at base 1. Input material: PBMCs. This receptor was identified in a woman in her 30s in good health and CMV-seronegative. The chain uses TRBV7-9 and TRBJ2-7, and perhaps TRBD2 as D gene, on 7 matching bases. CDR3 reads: CASSLEAGANYEQYF. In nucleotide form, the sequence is TGTGCCAGCAGCTTAGAGGCGGGGGCCAACTACGAGCAGTACTTC.